The rows below give T cell receptor beta chains drawn from one sample of a study of T cells after yellow fever vaccination. TCRdb reprocessed the 5' RACE reads via MiXCR and lists one record per CDR3 protein. The sample has about 510,000 distinct CDR3 sequences; around a fifth are singletons. The specimen was PBMCs, collected less than 25 days after the first yellow fever vaccination. These receptors were taken from a man aged 18 to 29 who received the YFV17D yellow fever vaccine. Each CDR3 is given with its conserved first and last residue. The order of the fields is V gene, D gene, clone size, J gene, CDR3 DNA, CDR3 protein. The D gene is left open where the match is weak. Size is stated for part of the rows, as once, few or many counts, or as a class when the clone is expanded.

TRBV4-3	TRBD1	once	TRBJ1-4	TGCGCCAGCAGCCTTACAGGGGGCAGGAATGAAAAACTGTTTTTT	CASSLTGGRNEKLFF
TRBV7-2	.	few	TRBJ2-3	TGTGCCACTCGAGGGCTTACTGGGACAGATACGCAGTATTTT	CATRGLTGTDTQYF
TRBV11-2	.	.	TRBJ2-1	TGTGCCAGCAGCTTAGATGTAGGGTACAATGAGCAGTTCTTC	CASSLDVGYNEQFF
TRBV5-1	.	.	TRBJ1-1	TGCGCCAGCAGCTTCTTTTCTGCGAACACTGAAGCTTTCTTT	CASSFFSANTEAFF
TRBV7-9	.	.	TRBJ2-3	TGTGCCAGCAGCCCTGGGTCCAAGAATAGCACAGATACGCAGTATTTT	CASSPGSKNSTDTQYF
TRBV4-1	TRBD2	few	TRBJ2-5	TGCGCCAGCAGCCGGCTAGCGGGGGGGCCAGAGACCCAGTACTTC	CASSRLAGGPETQYF
TRBV4-1	TRBD1	few	TRBJ2-4	TGCGCCAGCAGCCGTCCCGGGACAGGGCCGCTAGCCAAAAACATTCAGTACTTC	CASSRPGTGPLAKNIQYF
TRBV12-3/TRBV12-4	.	.	TRBJ1-5	TGTGCCAGCAGCCGGTTCCGCAATCAGCCCCAGCATTTT	CASSRFRNQPQHF
TRBV15	.	few	TRBJ2-3	TGTGCCACCAGCAGAGGACTAGTCAGCACAGATACGCAGTATTTT	CATSRGLVSTDTQYF
TRBV5-1	TRBD2	many	TRBJ2-1	TGCGCCAGCAGCTTAAGGTTGGGGGGGAAGGATGAGCAGTTCTTC	CASSLRLGGKDEQFF
TRBV4-3	TRBD2	.	TRBJ2-3	TGCGCCAGCAGCCTAGACCTCGTGACTAGCGGGGGGGCAGATACGCAGTATTTT	CASSLDLVTSGGADTQYF
TRBV6-2/TRBV6-3	.	.	TRBJ2-3	TGTGCCAGCAGCCCAGAGAAGGGGCTGAGAACGCAGTATTTT	CASSPEKGLRTQYF
TRBV2	.	few	TRBJ1-1	TGTGCCAGCAGTGAAGACAGTTGGGGCACTGAAGCTTTCTTT	CASSEDSWGTEAFF
TRBV7-9	.	.	TRBJ1-2	TGTGCCAGCAGCTCCCGGACGGCCCAACCGGGCTACACCTTC	CASSSRTAQPGYTF
TRBV20-1	.	.	TRBJ2-3	TGCTGTGCTAAAGATAGTTCGTATTTCAACACAGATACGCAGTATTTT	CCAKDSSYFNTDTQYF
TRBV7-6	.	.	TRBJ2-2	TGTGCCAGCAGAGGGTATAACACCGGGGAGCTGTTTTTT	CASRGYNTGELFF
TRBV20-1	.	.	TRBJ2-7	TGCAGTGCTAGAATTCAGGGCGACGAGCAGTACTTC	CSARIQGDEQYF
TRBV14	.	.	TRBJ1-6	TGTGCCAGCAGCCGGGACGCGAGGGCATATAATTCACCCCTCCACTTT	CASSRDARAYNSPLHF
TRBV20-1	.	.	TRBJ2-4	TGCAGTGCTAGAGAACCGGGAAGGAGCAGAAACATTCAGTACTTC	CSAREPGRSRNIQYF
TRBV28	TRBD2	.	TRBJ2-5	TGTGCCAGCACACTAGCGGGGTCTACCAATCTACAAGAGACCCAGTACTTC	CASTLAGSTNLQETQYF
TRBV3-1	TRBD1	.	TRBJ2-5	TGTGCCAGCAGCCAAGGACAGGGAAGGCGAGAGACCCAGTACTTC	CASSQGQGRRETQYF
TRBV7-2	.	.	TRBJ2-1	TGTGCCAGCAGCTTAACGGCATACAATGAGCAGTTCTTC	CASSLTAYNEQFF